This T cell receptor (beta chain) was identified during a study of blood T cell repertoires in COVID-19. On the study more broadly: From the United States, Italy and Spain came samples of acute and convalescent COVID-19. PBMCs, B-cell-depleted T cells, or T cells provided the cDNA or gDNA that made up the material.

The CDR3 covers 13 residues. V lost 3 bases, J lost 1 base, and 0 bases stayed unmatched. Germline V gene lookup returns CDR1 SGHNT and CDR2 YYREEE (reference sequence). In the source study's methods: Amplified reference gene primers provided the basis for estimating nucleated cell counts. The table came from immunoSEQ multiplex PCR; TCRdb's copy has only in-frame clones and leaves some out. V and J calls and clone size are copied from that table; D and trimming were computed from the DNA. The sample holds around 150,000 clones, roughly 90% seen once. Material for sequencing was peripheral blood. V and J are TRBV5-4 and TRBJ1-1; 7 bases fit TRBD1. The source of this sequence is a woman aged 55-69 years with active or convalescent COVID-19. CDR3 DNA: TGTGCCAGCAGCTGGGACAGGAACACTGAAGCTTTCTTT. It yields the protein CASSWDRNTEAFF.